These T cell receptor beta chains were read from a single sample in a study of neoadjuvant anti-PD-1 for oral cavity cancer. Sequencing used immunoSEQ multiplex PCR; TCRdb keeps in-frame clones, though not all of them. This sample has roughly 67,000 clones; around four fifths occur once, and the top ten carry 3% to 4%. The sequences come from PBMCs, collected before nivolumab (anti-PD-1) treatment. The receptors were sampled from a person aged 40-85 years with oral cavity squamous cell carcinoma. The CDR3 runs from the conserved cysteine through the conserved F or W. A D gene is named only where the DNA matches it firmly. Clone sizes are given selectively: once, few, many, or a class where the clone is expanded.

-	TRBV29-1	-	TRBJ2-1	TGCAGCGTTACCCGTGACTCCACCAATGAGCAGTTCTTC	CSVTRDSTNEQFF
-	TRBV30	-	TRBJ1-6	TGTGCCTGGAGCAGCTCCTATAATTCACCCCTCCACTTT	CAWSSSYNSPLHF
-	TRBV7-6	TRBD2	TRBJ2-5	TGTGCCAGCAGCCCTCAAACGGGACTAGCGGGAGAGACCCAGTACTTC	CASSPQTGLAGETQYF
-	TRBV25-1	-	TRBJ1-3	TGTGCCAGCAGTGATCCAGGGGCTGGAAACACCATATATTTT	CASSDPGAGNTIYF
-	TRBV30	TRBD2	TRBJ2-3	TGTGCCCGGGGGGACTCCCACTATACGCAGTATTTT	CARGDSHYTQYF
-	TRBV30	TRBD2	TRBJ2-1	TGTGCCTGGATTAGCGGGAAGAGCAATGAGCAGTTCTTC	CAWISGKSNEQFF
-	TRBV11-2	-	TRBJ2-1	TGTGCCAGCAGCCCCGAGGACGGGGGCCGGAATGAGCAGTTCTTC	CASSPEDGGRNEQFF
-	TRBV5-4	TRBD2	TRBJ2-3	TGTGCCAGCAGGCCCGGGGGGGAAGATACGCAGTATTTT	CASRPGGEDTQYF
-	TRBV7-8	-	TRBJ1-5	TGTGCCAGCCAACAGGTTAGCAATCAGCCCCAGCATTTT	CASQQVSNQPQHF
-	TRBV7-3	-	TRBJ1-6	TGTGCCAGCAGCTTAACCGGGGACATGTATAATTCACCCCTCCACTTT	CASSLTGDMYNSPLHF
once	TRBV6-5	TRBD1	TRBJ1-5	TGTGCCAGCAGTTACAGCAGGGGGCAACAGCCCCAGCATTTT	CASSYSRGQQPQHF
-	TRBV30	-	TRBJ2-3	TGTGCCTGGAAGGGGTGGGGAGATACGCAGTATTTT	CAWKGWGDTQYF
-	TRBV30	TRBD1	TRBJ1-2	TGTGCCTGGACCTGGGGGACAGCCTATGGCTACACCTTC	CAWTWGTAYGYTF
-	TRBV2	-	TRBJ2-1	TGTGCCAGCAGTACCACGTTCGCGGCTGAGCAGTTCTTC	CASSTTFAAEQFF
-	TRBV5-1	-	TRBJ1-1	TGCGCCAGCAGCCCTCCAGGGGTTCGGGACACTGAAGCTTTCTTT	CASSPPGVRDTEAFF
-	TRBV20-1	-	TRBJ2-7	TGCAGTGCTAACTGGGAATACGAGCAGTACTTC	CSANWEYEQYF
once	TRBV4-1	-	TRBJ1-2	TGCGCCAGCAGCCTCTTTGGGGGCCAGAGCTATGGCTACACCTTC	CASSLFGGQSYGYTF
-	TRBV15	-	TRBJ1-1	TGTGCCACCAGCCGCAACTACCACTCGCGGGGGCTGCTCACTGAAGCTTTCTTT	CATSRNYHSRGLLTEAFF
-	TRBV9	TRBD2	TRBJ2-5	TGTGCCAGCAGCGTAGGACCCCTAGCGGGGGCCGGGGAGACCCAGTACTTC	CASSVGPLAGAGETQYF
-	TRBV14	TRBD1	TRBJ1-1	TGTGCCAGCAGCTCTAATCCGGGACAGGGGCTGGGTCTTTGGGCTGAAGCTTTCTTT	CASSSNPGQGLGLWAEAFF
-	TRBV7-3	TRBD1	TRBJ1-1	TGTGCCAGCAGCTTAGACAGGGTTGGGGACACTGAAGCTTTCTTT	CASSLDRVGDTEAFF
few	TRBV19	-	TRBJ1-5	TGTGCCAGTAGTATTCGGCAGCATCAGCCCCAGCATTTT	CASSIRQHQPQHF
-	TRBV10-3	-	TRBJ1-5	TGTGCCATCAGTGAGTCGAAAGGGGGAAGCAATCAGCCCCAGCATTTT	CAISESKGGSNQPQHF
-	TRBV7-7	TRBD2	TRBJ2-1	TGTGCCAGCAGCTCTAGCGGGAAGAATGAGCAGTTCTTC	CASSSSGKNEQFF
-	TRBV6-6	TRBD1	TRBJ1-4	TGTGCCAGCAGCCACGGCGTGGAGGGGGCGGGTGAAAAACTGTTTTTT	CASSHGVEGAGEKLFF
-	TRBV6-5	-	TRBJ1-2	TGTGCCGCCAGAGGGGCTAACTATGGCTACACCTTC	CAARGANYGYTF
-	TRBV11-3	-	TRBJ2-3	TGTGCCAGCAGCTTAGATCCGTCAGATACGCAGTATTTT	CASSLDPSDTQYF
-	TRBV5-4	-	TRBJ1-2	TGTGCCAGCAGGGAGACAGGAGCTAACTATGGCTACACCTTC	CASRETGANYGYTF
-	TRBV7-9	TRBD2	TRBJ2-2	TGTGCCAGCAGCTTACGGGTAGCGGGAAGACGGTTCACCGGGGAGCTGTTTTTT	CASSLRVAGRRFTGELFF
-	TRBV5-1	TRBD1	TRBJ1-5	TGCGCCAGCAGCTTGGGTGGGACAGGGAGCAATCAGCCCCAGCATTTT	CASSLGGTGSNQPQHF
few	TRBV29-1	-	TRBJ2-6	TGCAGCGTTGCCAGGGACACCGACTCTGGGGCCAACGTCCTGACTTTC	CSVARDTDSGANVLTF
once	TRBV9	TRBD2	TRBJ2-5	TGTGCCAGCAGCAACGGGGACTACGGGCGGGAGACCCAGTACTTC	CASSNGDYGRETQYF
-	TRBV7-6	-	TRBJ1-2	TGTGCCAGCAGCTTAGGGTGGGGGGAGCAGGCGCCAGGCTACACCTTC	CASSLGWGEQAPGYTF
-	TRBV19	-	TRBJ1-5	TGTGCCAGTAGGGAACTAAGCAATCAGCCCCAGCATTTT	CASRELSNQPQHF
few	TRBV7-3	-	TRBJ2-2	TGTGCCAGCAGCTTAATGGGCGCGAACACCGGGGAGCTGTTTTTT	CASSLMGANTGELFF
-	TRBV6-5	TRBD1	TRBJ2-7	TGTGCCAGCAGTTACTCGACAGGGGGCGCGGGTGAGCAGTACTTC	CASSYSTGGAGEQYF
once	TRBV18	TRBD1	TRBJ1-5	TGTGCCAGCTCACCTACGGGACAGTATGAGCCCCAGCATTTT	CASSPTGQYEPQHF
-	TRBV6-4	-	TRBJ2-1	TGTGCCAGCAGTGCGACTAGTACGAATGAGCAGTTCTTC	CASSATSTNEQFF
few	TRBV6-5	TRBD1	TRBJ1-1	TGTGCCAGCAGCAACCGGGACAGAAAAGCTTTCTTT	CASSNRDRKAFF
-	TRBV13	-	TRBJ2-2	TGTGCCAGCAGCTTAAGCCAGGTGAACACCGGGGAGCTGTTTTTT	CASSLSQVNTGELFF
-	TRBV30	-	TRBJ1-4	TGTGCCTTTAAGTGGGAAAAACTGTTTTTT	CAFKWEKLFF
-	TRBV19	-	TRBJ1-4	TGTGCCAGTAGTATGCAGGGGAGCTCTGAAAAACTGTTTTTT	CASSMQGSSEKLFF
-	TRBV2	TRBD1	TRBJ1-1	TGTGCCAGCAGTGTATCGCAGGGGGCGACCGGCCGGGAAGCTTTCTTT	CASSVSQGATGREAFF
-	TRBV6-1	-	TRBJ2-2	TGTGCCAGCAGGGAGGGGGTTACGAACACCGGGGAGCTGTTTTTT	CASREGVTNTGELFF
-	TRBV7-9	-	TRBJ1-4	TGTGCCAGCAGCTGGAGTGAGGAAAAACTGTTTTTT	CASSWSEEKLFF
-	TRBV5-4	-	TRBJ2-7	TGTGCCAGCAGCTTGGAGAGAACTATCTCCTACGAGCAGTACTTC	CASSLERTISYEQYF
-	TRBV5-1	-	TRBJ1-6	TGCGCCAGCAGCTACGGACTCGGAGGGAATTCACCCCTCCACTTT	CASSYGLGGNSPLHF
-	TRBV10-3	-	TRBJ2-7	TGTGCCATCAGTGATTCGGGGTTCGAGCAGTACTTC	CAISDSGFEQYF
-	TRBV5-1	TRBD1	TRBJ1-1	TGCGCCAGCAGGTCCGGACAGGGGGAATGGACGACTTTCTTT	CASRSGQGEWTTFF